This TCR beta chain was captured in a study of T cells in localized non-small cell lung cancer (dated by TCRdb to 2018 to 2021). Describing the broader study: The study examined T cell repertoires in approximately 240 patients with early-stage NSCLC and compared tumors with uninvolved tumor-adjacent lungs. The cohort comprised approximately 240 treatment-naïve NSCLC patients with resected, localized lung tumors. NSCLC patients had a mean age of approximately 66 years, and 120 to 150 were male and 85 to 110 female.

The CDR3, cysteine through phenylalanine, is 14 amino acids long. The read is trimmed to its CDR3 DNA, 42 bases read in frame from base 1. CDR1 MDHEN and CDR2 SYDVKM are derived from the germline V gene. Cut back by 5 bases and 1 base, the V and J ends lie 12 bases apart. The immunoSEQ Assay was used to sequence TCR beta CDR3 regions from DNA. As for the authors' bioinformatics: T cell density was computed as TCR beta template counts normalized to usable DNA estimated by amplifying housekeeping genes. The preseqR package was used to estimate richness by extrapolating to 400,000 templates for PBMC samples and to 120,000 templates for tissue samples. Clonality was calculated as one minus Pielou's evenness. Tissue-enriched TCRs were identified through differential abundance testing performed on productive amino-acid clonotypes, with a minimum total count of 5 and an alpha of 0.1. The Jaccard Index and the Morisita Overlap Index were used to quantify repertoire overlap between compartments. TCR beta CDR3s were clustered by GLIPH together with public tetramer-defined viral CDR3s, and at least three viral sequences plus V-gene enrichment were required for viral motifs. As stored in TCRdb, this immuneACCESS dataset retains in-frame rearrangements with V and J assigned. A fraction of the clones does not appear; measured against another copy, unresolved V genes explain less than half of the discrepancy, and the remainder lacks a known reason. V and J calls and clone size follow that table, whereas D and trimming were derived from the DNA. The sample profile shows approximately 33,000 clones; 70% to 90% of them were found once. The ten largest clonotypes hold less than 9.5% of the sample.

Results the study describes overall, beyond this receptor: Longer overall survival was associated with higher blood T cell density, whereas shorter survival was associated with higher adjacent-lung clonality. The highest T cell clonality was observed in uninvolved tumor-adjacent lung, where clonality exceeded that of tumor, suggesting that antigenic responses were more focused in uninvolved tumor-adjacent lung. A median of roughly 58 of the top 100 tumor clones were detected in paired uninvolved adjacent lung, and 28 of these tumor clones were also found among the top 100 clones of the paired uninvolved adjacent lung. Because the study design was exploratory, TCR variables were selected using unadjusted p-values without false-discovery rate correction. Because multi-region tumor sequencing was not done, intratumor heterogeneity could not be ruled out.

In this sample, this clone turned up once. It has no known antigen specificity. Base qualities are not recorded, but no much larger clone differs from it by a single base. At diagnosis, peripheral blood, uninvolved tumor-adjacent lung and tumor were collected and were preserved as a mix of fresh-frozen and FFPE material. For TCR repertoire profiling, the blood samples were analyzed as peripheral blood mononuclear cells. This TCR was recovered from a woman aged 40-69 years with stage I lung adenocarcinoma. The chain uses TRBV28 and TRBJ2-7, and possibly TRBD1, on 6 matching bases. The sample in question was peripheral blood, obtained before any cancer treatment. The nucleotide sequence is TGTGCCAGCAGTAGGACAGTAAGGTCCTACGAGCAGTACTTC. Its protein product is CASSRTVRSYEQYF.